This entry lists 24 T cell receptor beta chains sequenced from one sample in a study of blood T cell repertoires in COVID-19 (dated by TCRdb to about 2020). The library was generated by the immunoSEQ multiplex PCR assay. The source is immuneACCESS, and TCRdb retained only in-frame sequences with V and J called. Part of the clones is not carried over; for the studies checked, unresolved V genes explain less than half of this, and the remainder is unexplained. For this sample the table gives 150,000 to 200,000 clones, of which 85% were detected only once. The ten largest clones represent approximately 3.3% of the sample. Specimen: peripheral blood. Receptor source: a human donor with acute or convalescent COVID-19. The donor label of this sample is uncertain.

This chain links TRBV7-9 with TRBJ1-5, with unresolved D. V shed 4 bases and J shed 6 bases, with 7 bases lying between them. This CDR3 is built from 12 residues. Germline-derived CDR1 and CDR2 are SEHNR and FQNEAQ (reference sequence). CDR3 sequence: CASSSRGQPQHF. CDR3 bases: TGTGCCAGCAGCTCACGGGGTCAGCCCCAGCATTTT.

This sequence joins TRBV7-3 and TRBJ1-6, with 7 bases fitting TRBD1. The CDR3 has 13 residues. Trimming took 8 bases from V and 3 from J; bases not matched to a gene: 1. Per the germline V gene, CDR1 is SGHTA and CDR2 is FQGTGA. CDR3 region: CASGDSYNSPLHF. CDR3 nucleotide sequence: TGTGCCAGCGGGGACAGCTATAATTCACCCCTCCACTTT.

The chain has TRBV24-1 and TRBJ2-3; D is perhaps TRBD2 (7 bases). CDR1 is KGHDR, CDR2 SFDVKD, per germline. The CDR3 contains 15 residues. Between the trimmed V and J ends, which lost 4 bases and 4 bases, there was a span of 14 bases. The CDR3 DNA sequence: TGTGCCACCAGTGAAGGGGGGGTTAGGGCAGATACGCAGTATTTT. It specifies CATSEGGVRADTQYF.

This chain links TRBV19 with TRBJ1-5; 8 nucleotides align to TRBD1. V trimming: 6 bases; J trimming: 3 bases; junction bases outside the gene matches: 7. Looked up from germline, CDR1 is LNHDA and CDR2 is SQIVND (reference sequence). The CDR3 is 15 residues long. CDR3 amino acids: CASRSGQGDNQPQHF. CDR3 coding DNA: TGTGCCAGTAGATCAGGACAGGGTGACAATCAGCCCCAGCATTTT.

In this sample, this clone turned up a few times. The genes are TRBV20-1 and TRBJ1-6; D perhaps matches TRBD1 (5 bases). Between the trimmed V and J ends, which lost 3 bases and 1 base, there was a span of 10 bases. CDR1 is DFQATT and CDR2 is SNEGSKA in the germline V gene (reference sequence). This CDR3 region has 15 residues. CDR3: CSASTGESYNSPLHF. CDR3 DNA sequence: TGCAGTGCTAGTACGGGGGAATCCTATAATTCACCCCTCCACTTT.

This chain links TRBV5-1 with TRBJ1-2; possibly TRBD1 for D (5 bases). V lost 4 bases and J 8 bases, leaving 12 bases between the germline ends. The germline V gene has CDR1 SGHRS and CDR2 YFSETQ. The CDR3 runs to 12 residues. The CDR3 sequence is CASSPEGKGYTF. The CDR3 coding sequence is TGCGCCAGCAGCCCGGAGGGGAAAGGCTACACCTTC. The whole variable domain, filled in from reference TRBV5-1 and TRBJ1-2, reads KAGVTQTPRYLIKTRGQQVTLSCSPISGHRSVSWYQQTPGQGLQFLFEYFSETQRNKGNFPGRFSGRQFSNSRSEMNVSTLELGDSALYLCASSPEGKGYTFGSGTRLTVV.

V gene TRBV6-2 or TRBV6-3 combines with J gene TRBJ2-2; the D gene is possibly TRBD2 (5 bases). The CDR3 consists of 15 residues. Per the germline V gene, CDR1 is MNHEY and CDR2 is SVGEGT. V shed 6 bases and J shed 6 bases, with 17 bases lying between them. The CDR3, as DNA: TGTGCCAGCAGCTGGGTAGCGACACTGGCCGGGGAGCTGTTTTTT. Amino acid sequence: CASSWVATLAGELFF.

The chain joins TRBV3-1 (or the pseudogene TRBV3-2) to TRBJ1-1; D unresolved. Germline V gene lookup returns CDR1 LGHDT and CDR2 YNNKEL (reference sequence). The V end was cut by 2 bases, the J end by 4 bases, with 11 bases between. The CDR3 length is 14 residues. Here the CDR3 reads CASSQRRWATEAFF. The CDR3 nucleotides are TGTGCCAGCAGCCAACGGAGGTGGGCCACTGAAGCTTTCTTT.

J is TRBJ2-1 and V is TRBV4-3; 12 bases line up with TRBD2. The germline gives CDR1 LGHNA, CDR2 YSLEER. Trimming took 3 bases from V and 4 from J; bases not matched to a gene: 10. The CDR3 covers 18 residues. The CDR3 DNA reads TGCGCCAGCAGCCAGGCTAGCGGGGGGGGTATGGGATACAATGAGCAGTTCTTC. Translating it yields CASSQASGGGMGYNEQFF.

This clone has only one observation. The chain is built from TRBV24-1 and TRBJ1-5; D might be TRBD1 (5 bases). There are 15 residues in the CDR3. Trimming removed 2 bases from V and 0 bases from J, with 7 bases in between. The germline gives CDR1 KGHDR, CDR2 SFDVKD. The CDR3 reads CATSDSGDSNQPQHF. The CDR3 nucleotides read TGTGCCACCAGTGATTCGGGGGATAGCAATCAGCCCCAGCATTTT.

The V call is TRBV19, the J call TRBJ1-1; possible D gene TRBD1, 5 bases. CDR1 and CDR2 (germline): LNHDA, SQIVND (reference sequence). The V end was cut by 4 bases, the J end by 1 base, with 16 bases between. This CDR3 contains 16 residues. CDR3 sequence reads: CASSRGRGGWNTEAFF. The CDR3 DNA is TGTGCCAGTAGTAGGGGACGGGGGGGATGGAACACTGAAGCTTTCTTT.

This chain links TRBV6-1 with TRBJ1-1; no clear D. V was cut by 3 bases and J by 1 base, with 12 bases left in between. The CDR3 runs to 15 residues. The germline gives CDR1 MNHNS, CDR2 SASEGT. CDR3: CASSDGRRWNTEAFF. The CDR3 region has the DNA TGTGCCAGCAGTGATGGGAGAAGGTGGAACACTGAAGCTTTCTTT.

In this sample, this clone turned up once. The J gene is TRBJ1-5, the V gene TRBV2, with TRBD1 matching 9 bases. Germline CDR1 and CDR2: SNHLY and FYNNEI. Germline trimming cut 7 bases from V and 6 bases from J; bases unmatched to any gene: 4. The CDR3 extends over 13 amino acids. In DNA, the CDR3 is TGTGCCAGCACTGGACAGGGGATTCAGCCCCAGCATTTT. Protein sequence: CASTGQGIQPQHF.

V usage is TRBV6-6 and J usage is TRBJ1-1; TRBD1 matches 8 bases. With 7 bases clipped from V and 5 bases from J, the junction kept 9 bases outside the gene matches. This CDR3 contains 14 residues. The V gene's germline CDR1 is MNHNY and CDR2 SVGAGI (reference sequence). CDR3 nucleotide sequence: TGTGCCAGCAACGGACAGGGACGGTATACTGAAGCTTTCTTT. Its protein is CASNGQGRYTEAFF.

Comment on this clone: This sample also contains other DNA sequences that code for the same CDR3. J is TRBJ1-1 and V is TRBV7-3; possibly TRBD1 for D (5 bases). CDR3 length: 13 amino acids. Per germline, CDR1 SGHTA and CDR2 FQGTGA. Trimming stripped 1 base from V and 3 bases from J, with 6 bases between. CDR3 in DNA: TGTGCCAGCAGCTTAAGGGGGGACACTGAAGCTTTCTTT. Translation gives CASSLRGDTEAFF.

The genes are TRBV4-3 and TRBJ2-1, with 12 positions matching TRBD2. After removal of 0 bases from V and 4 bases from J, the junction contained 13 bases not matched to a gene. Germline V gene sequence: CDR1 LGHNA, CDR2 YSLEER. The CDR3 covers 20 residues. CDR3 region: CASSQEPFSLAGGRYNEQFF. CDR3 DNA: TGCGCCAGCAGCCAAGAGCCGTTTTCCCTAGCGGGGGGGAGGTACAATGAGCAGTTCTTC.

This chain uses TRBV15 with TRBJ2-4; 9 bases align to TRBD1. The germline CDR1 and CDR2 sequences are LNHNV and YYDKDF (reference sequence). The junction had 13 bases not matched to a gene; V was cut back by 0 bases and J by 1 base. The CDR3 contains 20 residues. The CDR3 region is CATSRDYQRTGERAKNIQYF. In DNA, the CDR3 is TGTGCCACCAGCAGAGATTATCAGCGGACAGGGGAAAGGGCCAAAAACATTCAGTACTTC.

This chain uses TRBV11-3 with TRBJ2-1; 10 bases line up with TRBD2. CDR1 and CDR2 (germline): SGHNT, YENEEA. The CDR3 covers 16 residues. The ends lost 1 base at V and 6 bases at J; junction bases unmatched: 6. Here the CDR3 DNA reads TGTGCCAGCAGCTTAGCCGGGACTAGCGAAGGCAATGAGCAGTTCTTC. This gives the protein CASSLAGTSEGNEQFF.

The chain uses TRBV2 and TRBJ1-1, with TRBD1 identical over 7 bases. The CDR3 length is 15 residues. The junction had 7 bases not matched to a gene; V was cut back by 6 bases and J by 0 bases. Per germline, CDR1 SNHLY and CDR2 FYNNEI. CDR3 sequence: CASRRQGPLNTEAFF. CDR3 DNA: TGTGCCAGCAGGAGACAGGGCCCCTTGAACACTGAAGCTTTCTTT. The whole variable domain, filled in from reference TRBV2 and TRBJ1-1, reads EPEVTQTPSHQVTQMGQEVILRCVPISNHLYFYWYRQILGQKVEFLVSFYNNEISEKSEIFDDQFSVERPDGSNFTLKIRSTKLEDSAMYFCASRRQGPLNTEAFFGQGTRLTVV.

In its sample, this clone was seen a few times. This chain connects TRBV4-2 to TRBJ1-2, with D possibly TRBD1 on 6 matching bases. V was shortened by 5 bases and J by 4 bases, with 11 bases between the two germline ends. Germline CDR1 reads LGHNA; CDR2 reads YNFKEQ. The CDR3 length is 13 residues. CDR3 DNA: TGTGCCAGCAGCGAATCAGGGGTCTATGGCTACACCTTC. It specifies CASSESGVYGYTF.

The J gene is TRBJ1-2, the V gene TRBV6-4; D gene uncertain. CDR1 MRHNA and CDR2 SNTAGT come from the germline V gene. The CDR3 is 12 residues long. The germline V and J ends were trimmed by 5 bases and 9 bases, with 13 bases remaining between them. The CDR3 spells CASSHASGSYTF. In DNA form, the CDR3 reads TGTGCCAGCAGTCACGCTTCAGGCAGCTACACCTTC.

The CDR3 DNA follows: TGCGCCAGCAGCTTCGAGGGCAATGAGCAGTTCTTC. Protein product: CASSFEGNEQFF. The J gene is TRBJ2-1, the V gene TRBV5-1; tentatively, D is TRBD2 (5 bases). V was pared by 2 bases and J by 6 bases, with 6 bases between. The germline V gene has CDR1 SGHRS and CDR2 YFSETQ. The CDR3 has 12 residues.

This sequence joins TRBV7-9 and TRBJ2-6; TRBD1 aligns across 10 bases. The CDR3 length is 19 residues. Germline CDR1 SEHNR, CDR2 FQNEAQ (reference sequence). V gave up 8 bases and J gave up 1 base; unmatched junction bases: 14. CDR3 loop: CASASRGDRGESGANVLTF. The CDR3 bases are TGTGCCAGCGCTTCGAGGGGGGACAGGGGAGAATCTGGGGCCAACGTCCTGACTTTC.

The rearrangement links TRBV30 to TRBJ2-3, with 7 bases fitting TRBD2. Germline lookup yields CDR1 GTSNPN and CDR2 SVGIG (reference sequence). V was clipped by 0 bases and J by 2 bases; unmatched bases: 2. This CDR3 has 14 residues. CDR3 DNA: TGTGCCTGGAGTGTGGGGGGGGACACAGATACGCAGTATTTT. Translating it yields CAWSVGGDTDTQYF.